This entry describes one T cell receptor (beta chain). At least ten counts were recorded for this clonotype. There is no known antigen for this receptor. Within one base of it there is no much larger clone, and no base qualities were kept. Including the terminal cysteine and phenylalanine, the CDR3 comprises 17 residues. Only the CDR3 DNA stays, 51 bases, in frame from base 1. V loses 0 bases, J loses 3 bases, and the germline ends lie 17 bases apart. CDR1 is given as LGHNA and CDR2 as YNFKEQ, both from the germline V gene. Receptor amplification or capture employed RT-PCR. Instrument on record: NextSeq 550. TCRdb reprocessed the public reads (quality trimming at Q25 with fastp, clone calling with MiXCR) and kept in-frame beta chains. Each CDR3 protein appears once, grouped with its most common genes and DNA. The sample records some 87,000 distinct CDR3 sequences, about 48% of which are singletons. The ten top clones hold approximately 60% of the sample.

This sample stems from a study of patients and donors after allogeneic stem cell transplantation (dated by TCRdb to the early 2020s). The TCR comes from a human donor who was either an allogeneic HSCT recipient or a stem cell or donor lymphocyte infusion donor (not recorded which). It is not recorded whose cells these are; they may come from a transplant donor. The V and J segments used are TRBV4-2 and TRBJ1-1; the D gene is perhaps TRBD1, on 5 matching bases. The sequenced material came from blood, either unsorted or a sorted T cell fraction (not recorded which). The CDR3: CASSQEGPGTFYTEAFF. The sequenced DNA: TGTGCCAGCAGCCAAGAAGGGCCAGGGACCTTCTACACTGAAGCTTTCTTT.